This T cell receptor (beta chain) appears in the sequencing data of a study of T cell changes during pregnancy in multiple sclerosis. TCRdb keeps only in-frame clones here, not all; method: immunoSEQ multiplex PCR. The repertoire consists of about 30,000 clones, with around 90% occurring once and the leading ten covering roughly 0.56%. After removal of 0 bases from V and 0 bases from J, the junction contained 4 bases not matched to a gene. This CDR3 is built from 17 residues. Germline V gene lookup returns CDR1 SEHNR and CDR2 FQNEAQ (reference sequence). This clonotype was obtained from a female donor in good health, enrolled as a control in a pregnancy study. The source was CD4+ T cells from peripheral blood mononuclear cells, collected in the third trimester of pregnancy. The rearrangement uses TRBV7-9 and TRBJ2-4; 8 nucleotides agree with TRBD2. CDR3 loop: CASSLAGGRIAKNIQYF. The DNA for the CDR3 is TGTGCCAGCAGCTTAGCGGGCGGGAGGATAGCCAAAAACATTCAGTACTTC.